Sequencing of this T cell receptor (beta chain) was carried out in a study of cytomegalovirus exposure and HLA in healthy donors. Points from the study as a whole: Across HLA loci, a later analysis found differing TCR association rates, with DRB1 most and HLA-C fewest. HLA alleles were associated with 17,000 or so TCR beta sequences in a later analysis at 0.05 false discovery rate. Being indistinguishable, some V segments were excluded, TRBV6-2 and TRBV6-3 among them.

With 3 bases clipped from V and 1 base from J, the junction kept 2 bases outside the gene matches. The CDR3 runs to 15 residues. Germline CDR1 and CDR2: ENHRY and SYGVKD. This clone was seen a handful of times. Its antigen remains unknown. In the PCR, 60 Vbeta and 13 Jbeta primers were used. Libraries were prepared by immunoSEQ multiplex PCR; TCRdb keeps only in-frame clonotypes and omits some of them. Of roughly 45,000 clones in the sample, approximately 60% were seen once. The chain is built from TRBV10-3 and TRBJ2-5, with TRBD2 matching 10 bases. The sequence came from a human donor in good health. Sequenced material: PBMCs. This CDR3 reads CAISDPSGSQETQYF. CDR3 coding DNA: TGTGCCATCAGTGATCCTAGCGGGAGCCAAGAGACCCAGTACTTC.